Presented here are 31 T cell receptor beta chains from one specimen sequenced in a study of breast tumors, draining lymph nodes, adjacent tissues. The lymph nodes were axillary draining lymph nodes from breast cancer patients. TCRdb called the multiplex PCR reads again in MiXCR, with one record for every CDR3 protein. The sample lists a few hundred thousand distinct CDR3 sequences, less than 40% occurring once. The sequenced sample consisted of axillary lymph node tissue. Receptor source: a female donor with breast cancer. Some clones in this sample may be carry-over from other donors' samples.

The V and J genes are TRBV7-6 and TRBJ2-3, with unresolved D. The CDR3 has 18 residues. V was trimmed by 1 base and J by 2 bases, leaving 19 bases between them. Looked up from germline, CDR1 is SGHVS and CDR2 is FNYEAQ. The CDR3 DNA sequence: TGTGCCAGCAGCTTAGGATCTGGAAGGGCCGCGAACACAGATACGCAGTATTTT. This sequence encodes CASSLGSGRAANTDTQYF.

This clonotype was found many times. The CDR3 sequence is CASSGQGKTSYEQYF. DNA of the CDR3: TGTGCCAGCAGTGGACAGGGGAAAACCTCCTACGAGCAGTACTTC. J is TRBJ2-7 and V is TRBV6-5; 9 nucleotides agree with TRBD1. Germline V gene data show CDR1 as MNHEY and CDR2 as SVGAGI. Trimming at V came to 5 bases and at J to 0 bases, leaving 5 bases not matched to a gene. The CDR3 is 15 residues long.

The chain combines TRBV25-1 with TRBJ2-7; D not certain. V was trimmed by 4 bases and J by 0 bases, leaving 22 bases between them. The CDR3 spans 18 residues. Germline CDR1 reads MGHDK; CDR2 reads SYGVNS. The CDR3 is CASSARDLQKASSYEQYF. CDR3 DNA: TGTGCCAGCAGTGCTAGAGATCTCCAGAAGGCGAGCTCCTACGAGCAGTACTTC.

V gene TRBV7-9 combines with J gene TRBJ2-6; weak D call: TRBD2 (6 bases). CDR3 length: 13 residues. Germline CDR1 is SEHNR and CDR2 is FQNEAQ (reference sequence). The V gene lost 0 bases and the J gene lost 10 bases, with 7 bases spanning the gap. The CDR3 bases are TGTGCCAGCAGCTTAGCTGGGGGGAACGTCCTGACTTTC. Amino acid sequence: CASSLAGGNVLTF.

This clonotype showed up many times. The chain recombines TRBV6-6 with TRBJ2-6; TRBD2 matches 7 bases. The CDR3 covers 16 residues. V lost 1 base and J lost 4; bases outside the gene matches: 4. Germline V gene data show CDR1 as MNHNY and CDR2 as SVGAGI (reference sequence). The CDR3 region is CASSYWRGTGANVLTF. Here the CDR3 DNA reads TGTGCCAGCAGTTACTGGCGGGGGACCGGGGCCAACGTCCTGACTTTC.

A single count supports this clonotype. The gene calls are TRBV5-1 and TRBJ2-7; D assignment may be TRBD1 or TRBD2 (5 bases each). V lost 0 bases, J lost 6 bases, and 16 bases lay in between. The CDR3 extends over 15 amino acids. The germline gives CDR1 SGHRS, CDR2 YFSETQ. CDR3: CASSLAGPLPGEQYF. The CDR3 bases are TGCGCCAGCAGCTTGGCGGGACCCCTCCCCGGCGAGCAGTACTTC. Together with reference TRBV5-1 and TRBJ2-7, the CDR3 gives the full variable domain: KAGVTQTPRYLIKTRGQQVTLSCSPISGHRSVSWYQQTPGQGLQFLFEYFSETQRNKGNFPGRFSGRQFSNSRSEMNVSTLELGDSALYLCASSLAGPLPGEQYFGPGTRLTVT.

There are many counts of this clonotype. This chain connects TRBV15 to TRBJ2-7, with D unclear. With 0 bases removed from V and 2 bases from J, the gap between germline ends came to 8 bases. The CDR3 covers 14 residues. Germline lookup yields CDR1 LNHNV and CDR2 YYDKDF (reference sequence). DNA of the CDR3: TGTGCCACCAGCAGAGACAGAGCCACCTACGAGCAGTACTTC. Translated, it gives CATSRDRATYEQYF.

V and J are TRBV7-9 and TRBJ1-4; the D gene is possibly TRBD1 (6 bases). V shed 4 bases and J shed 5 bases, with 20 bases lying between them. The CDR3 has 17 amino acids. Germline V gene sequence: CDR1 SEHNR, CDR2 FQNEAQ (reference sequence). The CDR3 spells CASSWDTAGMRNEKLFF. CDR3 DNA sequence: TGTGCCAGCAGCTGGGACACAGCAGGGATGAGAAATGAAAAACTGTTTTTT.

This clonotype was counted ten times or more. The chain has TRBV2 and TRBJ2-1; maybe TRBD1 (5 bases). Deletions cut 4 bases from V and 8 bases from J, with 9 bases between. CDR1 and CDR2 from the germline V gene are SNHLY and FYNNEI. This CDR3 contains 12 residues. CDR3 residues: CASSVDIDEQFF. The CDR3 DNA reads as TGTGCCAGCAGTGTGGACATAGATGAGCAGTTCTTC. The variable domain in full, with the rest retrieved from reference TRBV2 and TRBJ2-1, is EPEVTQTPSHQVTQMGQEVILRCVPISNHLYFYWYRQILGQKVEFLVSFYNNEISEKSEIFDDQFSVERPDGSNFTLKIRSTKLEDSAMYFCASSVDIDEQFFGPGTRLTVL.

This clonotype appeared many times. This chain links TRBV12-3 or TRBV12-4 with TRBJ2-7; TRBD1 matches at 7 bases. CDR3 length: 18 amino acids. Losses at the gene ends were 3 bases for V and 0 bases for J; bases not matched to a gene: 14. The CDR3 sequence is CASSFLLGQSHGSYEQYF. The CDR3 region has the DNA TGTGCCAGCAGTTTTTTACTGGGACAGTCCCATGGCTCCTACGAGCAGTACTTC.

This chain links TRBV28 with TRBJ1-2; the D is unclear. With 5 bases removed from V and 1 base from J, the gap between germline ends came to 11 bases. The CDR3 is 14 amino acids. Germline assignment: CDR1 MDHEN and CDR2 SYDVKM. In nucleotides, the CDR3 is TGTGCCAGCAGTCCCGGGAGGAGTAACTATGGCTACACCTTC. This translates into CASSPGRSNYGYTF.

On this clonotype: A read error may explain this, as a much larger clone is one base away. It is unclear where the CDR3 begins or ends on the DNA, so no DNA is shown, and the CDR3 is as TCRdb lists it. The rearrangement uses TRBV19 and TRBJ2-1; the table's D call of TRBD1 was not tested on the DNA. Germline CDR1 LNHDA, CDR2 SQIVND (reference sequence). Inclusive of both ends, the CDR3 amounts to 13 amino acids. CDR3 loop: CASSFGTGNERFF.

The chain has TRBV20-1 and TRBJ2-3, with D unresolved. Per germline, CDR1 DFQATT and CDR2 SNEGSKA (reference sequence). V was shortened by 0 bases and J by 2 bases, with 12 bases between the two germline ends. CDR3 length: 15 amino acids. The CDR3 here is CSARDFQPSTDTQYF. The DNA for the CDR3 is TGCAGTGCTAGAGATTTCCAGCCTTCCACAGATACGCAGTATTTT.

Ten or more counts support this clonotype. This sequence joins TRBV12-3 or TRBV12-4 and TRBJ2-1, with 8 bases that match TRBD1. Losses at the gene ends were 2 bases for V and 6 bases for J; bases not matched to a gene: 6. The CDR3 is 15 residues long. CDR3 DNA sequence: TGTGCCAGCAGTTTATTAGGACAGGGCTCCAATGAGCAGTTCTTC. This gives the protein CASSLLGQGSNEQFF.

This clonotype was recorded a few times. A much larger clone lies a single base off, so this may be a read error. The rearrangement uses TRBV5-5 and TRBJ1-6, with D maybe TRBD1 (6 bases). Germline CDR1 is SGHKS and CDR2 is YYEKEE (reference sequence). The CDR3 is made up of 12 amino acids. The ends were cut back, 2 bases at V and 11 bases at J, with 8 bases in the middle. For the CDR3, the DNA is TGTGCCAGCAGCTTCGACAGGCCACCCCTCCACTTT. Translation gives CASSFDRPPLHF.

The sample holds a few counts of this clonotype. This sequence joins TRBV12-3 or TRBV12-4 and TRBJ1-3, with D hard to call. This CDR3 contains 15 residues. The V gene lost 0 bases and the J gene lost 2 bases, with 8 bases spanning the gap. This CDR3 reads CASSLAGGAGNTIYF. CDR3 DNA: TGTGCCAGCAGTTTAGCAGGTGGTGCTGGAAACACCATATATTTT.

Details on this clonotype: The germline gene is not matched at one end of the junction; a read error may be the cause. This rearrangement joins TRBV20-1 to TRBJ2-5; 9 nucleotides align to TRBD2. The CDR3 totals 14 residues. In germline, CDR1 is DFQATT, CDR2 SNEGSKA (reference sequence). The CDR3 DNA follows: TGCAGTGCTAGAGGGGCGGGAGGGGCAGACACCCAGTGCTTC. Amino acid sequence: CSARGAGGADTQCF.

Ten or more counts support this clonotype. The chain carries TRBV2 and TRBJ2-3, with 12 positions matching TRBD1. Germline V gene data show CDR1 as SNHLY and CDR2 as FYNNEI. This CDR3 region has 15 residues. With V trimmed by 7 bases and J by 5 bases, 7 bases remained unmatched. Here the CDR3 reads CASNPRDRGRDTQYF. For the CDR3, the DNA is TGTGCCAGCAATCCAAGGGACAGGGGGCGAGATACGCAGTATTTT.

This clonotype was observed many times. The chain has TRBV7-9 and TRBJ2-3; TRBD2 matches 9 bases. V shed 11 bases and J 0 bases; nucleotides not matched to a gene: 9. Germline CDR1 and CDR2: SEHNR and FQNEAQ (reference sequence). The CDR3 extends over 15 amino acids. The CDR3 region has the DNA TGTGCCGGAGTATTAGCGGGGGCTAGCACAGATACGCAGTATTTT. Translated: CAGVLAGASTDTQYF.

There are many counts of this clonotype. This sequence joins TRBV2 and TRBJ2-3; D not resolved. The CDR3 runs 15 residues. The V and J ends lost 3 bases and 0 bases respectively, with 10 bases between them. CDR1 is SNHLY and CDR2 is FYNNEI in the germline V gene. The CDR3 bases are TGTGCCAGCAGTGAGGGTCAGACTAGCACAGATACGCAGTATTTT. Its protein is CASSEGQTSTDTQYF. Full variable domain (rest looked up from reference TRBV2 and TRBJ2-3): EPEVTQTPSHQVTQMGQEVILRCVPISNHLYFYWYRQILGQKVEFLVSFYNNEISEKSEIFDDQFSVERPDGSNFTLKIRSTKLEDSAMYFCASSEGQTSTDTQYFGPGTRLTVL.

The table lists this clonotype with a few counts. The chain couples TRBV3-1 to TRBJ2-7; TRBD2 might be the D (8 bases). The germline gives CDR1 LGHDT, CDR2 YNNKEL (reference sequence). Trimming took 2 bases from V and 5 from J, leaving 13 bases between them. This CDR3 is 14 amino acids long. CDR3 nucleotide sequence: TGTGCCAGCAGCCAAACGGGAGGGGGCCACGAGCAGTACTTC. The encoded protein is CASSQTGGGHEQYF.

This clonotype was seen just once. This chain uses TRBV19 with TRBJ2-3; TRBD2 is a possible D gene (6 bases). V was pared by 4 bases and J by 6 bases, with 17 bases between. The CDR3 is 15 residues long. From germline, CDR1 is LNHDA and CDR2 SQIVND (reference sequence). CDR3 DNA: TGTGCCAGTAGTAGCGGGGACCCGTATCGGGATACGCAGTATTTT. Translated, it gives CASSSGDPYRDTQYF.

Ten or more counts support this clonotype. The chain carries TRBV11-2 and TRBJ2-2; 7 bases align to TRBD2. The germline gives CDR1 SGHAT, CDR2 FQNNGV. There are 14 residues in the CDR3. V gave up 6 bases and J gave up 6 bases; unmatched junction bases: 7. CDR3 residues: CASRPWEGSGELFF. CDR3 sequence (DNA): TGTGCCAGCAGGCCCTGGGAGGGGTCCGGGGAGCTGTTTTTT.

This clonotype turned up a few times. A much bigger clone sits one base away, suggesting this may be a read error. V usage is TRBV7-3 and J usage is TRBJ2-7, with a tentative D call TRBD2 (7 bases). With 2 bases removed from V and 6 bases from J, the gap between germline ends came to 14 bases. Germline V lookup: CDR1 SGHTA, CDR2 FQGTGA. The CDR3 length is 14 residues. The CDR3 sequence: CASSLPGEGGEQYF. CDR3 DNA sequence: TGTGCCAGCAGCTTACCAGGGGAGGGAGGCGAGCAGTACTTC.

This clonotype was found a few times. The V call is TRBV6-6, the J call TRBJ2-1; D unresolved. Germline CDR1 and CDR2: MNHNY and SVGAGI (reference sequence). This CDR3 comprises 15 residues. V lost 5 bases and J 1 base, leaving 12 bases between the germline ends. The DNA for the CDR3 is TGTGCCAGCAGTCCCGTTGCCGGTTCCTACAATGAGCAGTTCTTC. It encodes CASSPVAGSYNEQFF.

The chain carries TRBV9 and TRBJ1-2; D might be TRBD1 (6 bases). CDR1 and CDR2 from the germline V gene are SGDLS and YYNGEE. V dropped 5 bases and J dropped 2 bases, with 19 bases sitting between them. CDR3 size: 16 residues. The CDR3 sequence: CASSAGTLGGNYGYTF. The DNA for the CDR3 is TGTGCCAGCAGTGCCGGGACCCTCGGGGGCAACTATGGCTACACCTTC.

Turning to this clonotype: Given a much more abundant clone one base away, this may be a read error. The chain employs TRBV29-1 and TRBJ2-7, with D unclear. Between the trimmed V and J ends, which lost 2 bases and 2 bases, there was a span of 7 bases. Germline lookup yields CDR1 SQVTM and CDR2 ANQGSEA. CDR3 length: 12 residues. CDR3 protein: CSVETSPYEQYF. The DNA for the CDR3 is TGCAGCGTTGAAACGTCCCCCTACGAGCAGTACTTC.

Relative to its sample, this clonotype is medium-sized (0.01 to 0.1%). The chain uses TRBV2 and TRBJ2-6; TRBD1 matches at 9 bases. The CDR3 has 15 amino acids. The V gene's germline CDR1 is SNHLY and CDR2 FYNNEI. V lost 6 bases and J lost 2; bases outside the gene matches: 2. DNA for the CDR3: TGTGCCAGCAGACGGACAGGGGCTGGGGCCAACGTCCTGACTTTC. Amino acids: CASRRTGAGANVLTF.

The chain carries TRBV3-2 and TRBJ1-6. TRBV3-2 counts as a pseudogene. This CDR3 comprises 16 residues. CDR3 residues: CASSQEVGTAWGPLHF. The CDR3 bases are TGTGCCAGCAGCCAAGAAGTGGGAACGGCCTGGGGTCCCCTCCACTTT.

The chain employs TRBV27 and TRBJ2-1; D is undetermined. Deletions cut 5 bases from V and 8 bases from J, with 10 bases between. The CDR3 covers 12 residues. Looked up from germline, CDR1 is MNHEY and CDR2 is SMNVEV (reference sequence). For the CDR3, the DNA is TGTGCCAGCAGTCATACTGTCGATGAGCAGTTCTTC. Translating it yields CASSHTVDEQFF.

This clonotype occurred many times. CDR3 DNA: TGTGCCAGCAGCGTAGGGGGGAATAGCGGGAATGAAGAGACCCAGTACTTC. This sequence encodes CASSVGGNSGNEETQYF. The chain uses TRBV9 and TRBJ2-5, with TRBD2 matching 8 bases. Looked up from germline, CDR1 is SGDLS and CDR2 is YYNGEE. Losses at the gene ends were 0 bases for V and 3 bases for J; bases not matched to a gene: 10. The length of the CDR3 is 17 residues. Together with reference TRBV9 and TRBJ2-5, the CDR3 gives the full variable domain: DSGVTQTPKHLITATGQRVTLRCSPRSGDLSVYWYQQSLDQGLQFLIQYYNGEERAKGNILERFSAQQFPDLHSELNLSSLELGDSALYFCASSVGGNSGNEETQYFGPGTRLLVL.